This TCR beta chain is from a study of blood T cell repertoires in COVID-19. Overall study context: Researchers got acute and convalescent COVID-19 samples from the United States, Italy and Spain. Nucleic acid was either cDNA or gDNA, and it came from T cells, B-cell-depleted T cells, or PBMCs.

Original handling: Amplification from reference gene primers served as the basis for estimated nucleated cell counts. TCRdb keeps only in-frame clones here, not all; method: immunoSEQ multiplex PCR. Clone size and the V and J calls come from that table; the DNA yielded D and trimming. The sample has 150,000 to 200,000 clones; roughly 81% are singletons. The table lists this clone with a few counts. The Seattle patients joined while their infection was active and were tracked longitudinally afterward. This sequence originates from a woman at least 80 years old with COVID-19, enrolled during active disease. The specimen sequenced was peripheral blood.

The DNA of the CDR3 is TGCGCCAGCAGCCAAGATAGGGCGGGAGTTTACCAAGAGACCCAGTACTTC. This translates into CASSQDRAGVYQETQYF. This sequence joins TRBV4-1 and TRBJ2-5; TRBD2 aligns across 7 bases. The CDR3 consists of 17 residues. Trimming at V came to 0 bases and at J to 0 bases, leaving 7 bases not matched to a gene. Germline loops: CDR1 MGHRA, CDR2 YSYEKL.